A single sample gave rise to the 3 T cell receptor beta chains below, sequenced in a study of cytomegalovirus exposure and HLA in healthy donors. Primers included in the PCR were 60 Vbeta and 13 Jbeta primers. Sequencing used immunoSEQ multiplex PCR; TCRdb keeps in-frame clones, though not all of them. Of under 140,000 clones detected, over 65% appear once; the ten largest clones hold roughly 13%. The source material was PBMCs. Receptors originate from a man in his thirties or forties in good health and CMV-seropositive.

The CDR3 sequence is CASSLGVQETQYF. DNA for the CDR3: TGTGCCAGCAGCTTAGGAGTTCAAGAGACCCAGTACTTC. The chain joins TRBV11-1 to TRBJ2-5; D call uncertain. The CDR3 sequence is 13 residues long. Per germline, CDR1 SGHAT and CDR2 FQDESV (reference sequence). V gave up 1 base and J gave up 2 bases, with 5 bases separating them.

The chain has TRBV20-1 and TRBJ1-1; D gene unclear. Per germline, CDR1 DFQATT and CDR2 SNEGSKA (reference sequence). V was pared by 1 base and J by 7 bases, with 7 bases between. The CDR3 consists of 11 residues. CDR3 coding DNA: TGCAGTGCTAGAGGAGGTAGTGAAGCTTTCTTT. This sequence encodes CSARGGSEAFF.

The V gene is TRBV27, the J gene TRBJ2-3; TRBD2 aligns across 7 bases. The CDR3 runs to 15 residues. CDR1 is MNHEY and CDR2 is SMNVEV in the germline V gene (reference sequence). Germline trimming cut 5 bases from V and 3 bases from J; bases unmatched to any gene: 8. DNA of the CDR3: TGTGCCAGCAGTCCAAGCGGGGCCGAAACAGATACGCAGTATTTT. It specifies CASSPSGAETDTQYF.